These T cell receptor beta chains were read from a single sample in a study of T cell responses to AZD1222 COVID-19 vaccine. Clones were read by immunoSEQ multiplex PCR, and TCRdb kept only the in-frame ones, dropping some. The table lists under 140,000 clones, around nine tenths of them singletons, with about 3.3% in the top ten. Sequenced material: peripheral blood, taken on day 0 of AZD1222 vaccination. The receptors stem from an adult in good health. The CDR3 runs from the conserved cysteine through the conserved F or W. The D gene is left open where the match is weak. The size of a clone is reported for some rows only, either as once, few or many, or as a class for expanded clones.

J gene: TRBJ1-4; V gene: TRBV11-2; D gene: .; clone size: .; CDR3 DNA: TGTGCCAGCAGCTCTATACGATCGGGTGAAAAACTGTTTTTT; CDR3 protein: CASSSIRSGEKLFF
J gene: TRBJ1-2; V gene: TRBV29-1; D gene: .; clone size: .; CDR3 DNA: TGCAGCGCAGAGCAGGGAGATGGCTACACCTTC; CDR3 protein: CSAEQGDGYTF
J gene: TRBJ2-7; V gene: TRBV5-1; D gene: .; clone size: .; CDR3 DNA: TGCGCCAGCGCCGAAGCAGGGAAGGAGGCCTACGAGCAGTACTTC; CDR3 protein: CASAEAGKEAYEQYF
J gene: TRBJ2-1; V gene: TRBV18; D gene: .; clone size: .; CDR3 DNA: TGTGCCAGCACCGACCGAGGCGGACAGAGTTACAATGAGCAGTTCTTC; CDR3 protein: CASTDRGGQSYNEQFF
J gene: TRBJ2-5; V gene: TRBV6-2/TRBV6-3; D gene: .; clone size: .; CDR3 DNA: TGTGCCAGCAGTATGGGGGGCGTTATCTCGTACCAAGAGACCCAGTACTTC; CDR3 protein: CASSMGGVISYQETQYF
J gene: TRBJ2-4; V gene: TRBV10-3; D gene: TRBD2; clone size: .; CDR3 DNA: TGTGCCATCAGTGACGGGACTAGCGGGGTAAAAAACATTCAGTACTTC; CDR3 protein: CAISDGTSGVKNIQYF
J gene: TRBJ1-2; V gene: TRBV7-2; D gene: TRBD1; clone size: few; CDR3 DNA: TGTGCCAGCAGCTCGGGACAGGGTCATGGCTACACCTTC; CDR3 protein: CASSSGQGHGYTF
J gene: TRBJ2-7; V gene: TRBV6-1; D gene: TRBD2; clone size: .; CDR3 DNA: TGTGCCAGCAGTGAAGAATGGGGGACTAGCGGCTCCTACGAGCAGTACTTC; CDR3 protein: CASSEEWGTSGSYEQYF
J gene: TRBJ1-2; V gene: TRBV4-2; D gene: .; clone size: .; CDR3 DNA: TGTGCCAGCAGCCAAGAACGTGCGCGAGGCTACACCTTC; CDR3 protein: CASSQERARGYTF
J gene: TRBJ2-1; V gene: TRBV7-3; D gene: .; clone size: .; CDR3 DNA: TGTGCCAGCAGCCGGGCGCGGAGCTCCTACAATGAGCAGTTCTTC; CDR3 protein: CASSRARSSYNEQFF
J gene: TRBJ1-5; V gene: TRBV30; D gene: .; clone size: .; CDR3 DNA: TGTGCCTGGAGTTTGGGCAGTTGGGACAATCAGCCCCAGCATTTT; CDR3 protein: CAWSLGSWDNQPQHF
J gene: TRBJ2-5; V gene: TRBV3-1/TRBV3-2; D gene: .; clone size: .; CDR3 DNA: TGTGCCAGCAGCCCGGAGGTGATTAGCGTGGCGGAGACCCAGTACTTC; CDR3 protein: CASSPEVISVAETQYF
J gene: TRBJ1-5; V gene: TRBV28; D gene: .; clone size: once; CDR3 DNA: TGTGCCAGTGGGGGGAGCAATCAGCCCCAGCATTTT; CDR3 protein: CASGGSNQPQHF
J gene: TRBJ1-6; V gene: TRBV18; D gene: TRBD1; clone size: .; CDR3 DNA: TGTGCCAGCTCATCGACGTCGCAGGGGGCGGGCTATAATTCACCCCTCCACTTT; CDR3 protein: CASSSTSQGAGYNSPLHF
J gene: TRBJ1-5; V gene: TRBV7-2; D gene: .; clone size: .; CDR3 DNA: TGTGCCAGCAGCAAGATGGCCAACCAGCCCCAGCATTTT; CDR3 protein: CASSKMANQPQHF
J gene: TRBJ2-7; V gene: TRBV28; D gene: .; clone size: once; CDR3 DNA: TGTGCCAGCAGTCGCCCAGGGACCCCCTCCTACGAGCAGTACTTC; CDR3 protein: CASSRPGTPSYEQYF
J gene: TRBJ2-7; V gene: TRBV9; D gene: TRBD2; clone size: .; CDR3 DNA: TGTGCCAGCAGCCCCGGACTAGCGGGAGGGCTTTACGAGCAGTACTTC; CDR3 protein: CASSPGLAGGLYEQYF
J gene: TRBJ2-5; V gene: TRBV7-6; D gene: .; clone size: few; CDR3 DNA: TGTGCCAGCAGCCTCCAACAGGGAGGGGGAGAGACCCAGTACTTC; CDR3 protein: CASSLQQGGGETQYF
J gene: TRBJ1-1; V gene: TRBV7-8; D gene: .; clone size: .; CDR3 DNA: TGTGCCAGCAGCTTAGTTCACAGGGCCAACACTGAAGCTTTCTTT; CDR3 protein: CASSLVHRANTEAFF
J gene: TRBJ2-3; V gene: TRBV9; D gene: .; clone size: .; CDR3 DNA: TGTGCCAGCAGCGTAGCACAGCGCACAGATACGCAGTATTTT; CDR3 protein: CASSVAQRTDTQYF
J gene: TRBJ2-1; V gene: TRBV24-1; D gene: .; clone size: .; CDR3 DNA: TGTGCCACCAGTAGGAGCGAGGGTCCCTACAATGAGCAGTTCTTC; CDR3 protein: CATSRSEGPYNEQFF
J gene: TRBJ2-5; V gene: TRBV24-1; D gene: TRBD1; clone size: .; CDR3 DNA: TGTGCCACGGGGGGGACAGGGGAAGAGGAGACCCAGTACTTC; CDR3 protein: CATGGTGEEETQYF
J gene: TRBJ1-1; V gene: TRBV3-1/TRBV3-2; D gene: .; clone size: .; CDR3 DNA: TGTGCCAGCAGCCATTTTGATAACCCTCCCCCTGAAGCTTTCTTT; CDR3 protein: CASSHFDNPPPEAFF
J gene: TRBJ2-7; V gene: TRBV6-4; D gene: .; clone size: .; CDR3 DNA: TGTGCCAGCAGTGAGGGGGAAGACTCCGACGAGCAGTACTTC; CDR3 protein: CASSEGEDSDEQYF
J gene: TRBJ2-2; V gene: TRBV19; D gene: TRBD1; clone size: .; CDR3 DNA: TGTGCCAGTAATACGGGACAGGGTAACACCGGGGAGCTGTTTTTT; CDR3 protein: CASNTGQGNTGELFF
J gene: TRBJ2-7; V gene: TRBV10-3; D gene: .; clone size: .; CDR3 DNA: TGTGCCATCAGTGAGTCTAGCGGGTTACCAGGGGGGCAGTACTTC; CDR3 protein: CAISESSGLPGGQYF
J gene: TRBJ1-1; V gene: TRBV23-1; D gene: .; clone size: .; CDR3 DNA: TGCGCCAGCAGTCAAGGGGGGCCGAACACTGAAGCTTTCTTT; CDR3 protein: CASSQGGPNTEAFF
J gene: TRBJ1-2; V gene: TRBV19; D gene: .; clone size: .; CDR3 DNA: TGTGCCTGCTCCCTCGGCCTCTCACATGCCAACTATGGCTACACCTTC; CDR3 protein: CACSLGLSHANYGYTF